Described below is a single T cell receptor beta chain sequence and its context. Its antigen is still unknown. The sample's treatment: oral pan-JAK inhibitor, 5-10 mg twice daily. The data are from a study of CD8+ T cells in alopecia areata. Regarding the study as a whole: Many expanded lesional clones persisted in scalp and blood during tofacitinib treatment.

Germline V CDR1 and CDR2: MRHNA, SNTAGT. This CDR3 spans 19 amino acids. Trimming removed 3 bases at V and 0 bases at J, with 21 bases between. Sequencing relied on a cDNA template that was reverse transcribed from extracted RNA. Using immunoSEQ multiplex PCR, the repertoire was profiled, and TCRdb retains in-frame clones only, with some absent. The sample lists roughly 230,000 clones; roughly 40% were seen once. This sequence was found in a human donor with alopecia areata. This specimen was CD4+ T cells sorted from blood, taken at approximately week 36, from a patient treated with tofacitinib. V usage is TRBV6-4 and J usage is TRBJ2-1, with a possible D match to TRBD1 (6 bases). In nucleotides, the CDR3 is TGTGCCAGCAGTGAGCGCGGGCAGGGGTTCGCTAGCTCCTACAATGAGCAGTTCTTC. This gives the protein CASSERGQGFASSYNEQFF.